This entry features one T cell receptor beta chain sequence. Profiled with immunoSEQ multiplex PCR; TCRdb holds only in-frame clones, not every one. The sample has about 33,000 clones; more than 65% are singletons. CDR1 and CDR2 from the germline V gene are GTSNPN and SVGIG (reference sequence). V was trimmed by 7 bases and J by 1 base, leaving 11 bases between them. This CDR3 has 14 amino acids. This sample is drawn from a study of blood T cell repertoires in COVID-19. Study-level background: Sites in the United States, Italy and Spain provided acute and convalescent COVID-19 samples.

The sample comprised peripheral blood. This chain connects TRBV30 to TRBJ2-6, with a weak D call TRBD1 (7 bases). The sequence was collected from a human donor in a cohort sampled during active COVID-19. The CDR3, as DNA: TGTGCCTCCGCAGGGGGGTCTGGGGCCAACGTCCTGACTTTC. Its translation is CASAGGSGANVLTF. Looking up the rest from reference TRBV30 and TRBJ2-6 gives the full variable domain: SQTIHQWPATLVQPVGSPLSLECTVEGTSNPNLYWYRQAAGRGLQLLFYSVGIGQISSEVPQNLSASRPQDRQFILSSKKLLLSDSGFYLCASAGGSGANVLTFGAGSRLTVL.